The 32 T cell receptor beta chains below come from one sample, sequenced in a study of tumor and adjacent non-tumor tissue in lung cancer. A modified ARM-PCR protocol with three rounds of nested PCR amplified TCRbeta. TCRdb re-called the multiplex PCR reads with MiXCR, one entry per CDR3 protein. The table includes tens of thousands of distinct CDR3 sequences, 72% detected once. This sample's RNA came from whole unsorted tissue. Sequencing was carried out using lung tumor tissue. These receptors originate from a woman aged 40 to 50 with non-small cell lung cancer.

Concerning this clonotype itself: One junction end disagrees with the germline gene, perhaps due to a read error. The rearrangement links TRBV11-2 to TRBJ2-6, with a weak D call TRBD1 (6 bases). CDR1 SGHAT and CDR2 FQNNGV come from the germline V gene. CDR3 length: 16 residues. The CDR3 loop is CARSWTDLSEANVLTF. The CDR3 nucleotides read TGTGCCAGGAGCTGGACAGACCTCTCTGAGGCCAACGTCCTGACTTTC.

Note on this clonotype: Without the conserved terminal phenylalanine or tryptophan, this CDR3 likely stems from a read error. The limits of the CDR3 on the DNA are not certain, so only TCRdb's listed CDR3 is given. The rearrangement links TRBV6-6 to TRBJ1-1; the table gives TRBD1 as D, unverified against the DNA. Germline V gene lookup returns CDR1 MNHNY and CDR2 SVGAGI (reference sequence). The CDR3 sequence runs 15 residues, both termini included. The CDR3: CASRDRGLGSTEVFS.

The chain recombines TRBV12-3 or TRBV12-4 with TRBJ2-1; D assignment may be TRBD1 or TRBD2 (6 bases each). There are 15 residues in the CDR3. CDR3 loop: CVSSFKGGVVNEQFF. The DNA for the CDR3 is TGTGTCAGTAGTTTTAAGGGGGGAGTAGTCAATGAGCAGTTCTTC.

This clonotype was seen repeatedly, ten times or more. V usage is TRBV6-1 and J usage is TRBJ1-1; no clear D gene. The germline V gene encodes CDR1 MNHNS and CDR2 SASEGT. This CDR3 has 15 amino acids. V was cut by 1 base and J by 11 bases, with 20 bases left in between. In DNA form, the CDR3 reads TGTGCCAGCAGTGAAGGCCTGGCGGGCTTCGGAGGGGCTTTCTTT. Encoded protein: CASSEGLAGFGGAFF.

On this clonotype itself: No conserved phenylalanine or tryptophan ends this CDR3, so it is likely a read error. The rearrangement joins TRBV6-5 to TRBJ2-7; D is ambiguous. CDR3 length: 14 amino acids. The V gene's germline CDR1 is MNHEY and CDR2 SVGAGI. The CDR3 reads CTSRLTGGRWEQYY. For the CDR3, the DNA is TGTACCAGCAGGCTTACCGGCGGACGGTGGGAGCAGTACTAC.

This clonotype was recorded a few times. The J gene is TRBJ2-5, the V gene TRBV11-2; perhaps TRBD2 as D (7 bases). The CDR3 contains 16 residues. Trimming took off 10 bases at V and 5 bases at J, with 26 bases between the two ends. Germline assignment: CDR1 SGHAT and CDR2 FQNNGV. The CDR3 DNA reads TGTGCCATCAACAGACTAGTGGAGGGGGGGCGGGAGACCCAGTACTTC. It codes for CAINRLVEGGRETQYF.

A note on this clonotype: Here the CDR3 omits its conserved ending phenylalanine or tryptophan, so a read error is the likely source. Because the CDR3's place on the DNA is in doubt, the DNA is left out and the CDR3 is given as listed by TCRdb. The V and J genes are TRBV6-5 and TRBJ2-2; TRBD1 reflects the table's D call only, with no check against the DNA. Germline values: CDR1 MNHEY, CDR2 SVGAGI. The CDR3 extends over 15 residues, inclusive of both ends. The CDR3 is CASSYGGYRSGELFC.

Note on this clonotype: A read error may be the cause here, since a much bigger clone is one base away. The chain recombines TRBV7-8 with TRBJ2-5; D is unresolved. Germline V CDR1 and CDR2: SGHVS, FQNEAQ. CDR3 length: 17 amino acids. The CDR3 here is CGSSLKGFPGLQETQYF. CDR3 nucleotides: TGTGGCAGCAGCTTAAAGGGTTTTCCCGGGCTCCAAGAGACCCAGTACTTC.

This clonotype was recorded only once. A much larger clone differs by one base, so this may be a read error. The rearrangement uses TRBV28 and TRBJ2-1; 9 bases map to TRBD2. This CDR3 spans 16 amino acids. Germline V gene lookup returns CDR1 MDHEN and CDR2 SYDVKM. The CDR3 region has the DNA TGTGCCAGCAGTTTTTCGACTAGCGGATCCTACAATGATCAGTTCTTC. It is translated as CASSFSTSGSYNDQFF.

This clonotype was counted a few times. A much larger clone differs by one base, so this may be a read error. The CDR3 is CASKTTRHNEQFF. DNA for the CDR3: TGCGCCAGCAAAACCACTCGCCACAATGAGCAGTTCTTC. The V and J genes are TRBV5-1 and TRBJ2-1; D is uncertain. Germline values: CDR1 SGHRS, CDR2 YFSETQ. The CDR3 is 13 amino acids. V was cut by 6 bases and J by 5 bases, with 12 bases left in between. Full variable domain (missing parts from reference TRBV5-1 and TRBJ2-1): KAGVTQTPRYLIKTRGQQVTLSCSPISGHRSVSWYQQTPGQGLQFLFEYFSETQRNKGNFPGRFSGRQFSNSRSEMNVSTLELGDSALYLCASKTTRHNEQFFGPGTRLTVL.

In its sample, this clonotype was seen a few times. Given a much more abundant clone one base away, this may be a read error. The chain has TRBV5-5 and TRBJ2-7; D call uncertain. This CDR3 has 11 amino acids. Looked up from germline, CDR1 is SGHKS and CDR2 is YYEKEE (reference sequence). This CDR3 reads CASSFDHEHYF. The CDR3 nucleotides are TGTGCCAGCAGCTTTGACCACGAGCACTACTTC.

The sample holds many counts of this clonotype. The CDR3 region has the DNA TGCGCCAGCAGCCAAGTGGAGGGGGCCATCTATGGCTACACCTTC. Translating gives CASSQVEGAIYGYTF. V usage is TRBV4-1 and J usage is TRBJ1-2, with 7 bases identical to TRBD1. With 1 base clipped from V and 4 bases from J, the junction kept 6 bases outside the gene matches. CDR1 is MGHRA, CDR2 YSYEKL, per germline. CDR3 length: 15 amino acids.

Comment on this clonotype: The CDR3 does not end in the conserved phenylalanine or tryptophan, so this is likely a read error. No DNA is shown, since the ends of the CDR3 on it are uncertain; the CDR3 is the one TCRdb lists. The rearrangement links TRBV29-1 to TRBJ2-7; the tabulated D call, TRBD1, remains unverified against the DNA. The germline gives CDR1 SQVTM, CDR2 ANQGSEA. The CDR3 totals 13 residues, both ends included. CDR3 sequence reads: CSVSPGTGHEHYI.

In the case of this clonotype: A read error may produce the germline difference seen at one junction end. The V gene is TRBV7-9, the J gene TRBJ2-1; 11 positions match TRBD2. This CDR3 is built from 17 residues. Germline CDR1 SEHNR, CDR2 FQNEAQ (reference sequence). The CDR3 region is CTSSPSLAGGPYNEQSF. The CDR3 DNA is TGTACCAGCAGCCCATCCTTAGCGGGGGGGCCCTACAATGAGCAGTCCTTC.

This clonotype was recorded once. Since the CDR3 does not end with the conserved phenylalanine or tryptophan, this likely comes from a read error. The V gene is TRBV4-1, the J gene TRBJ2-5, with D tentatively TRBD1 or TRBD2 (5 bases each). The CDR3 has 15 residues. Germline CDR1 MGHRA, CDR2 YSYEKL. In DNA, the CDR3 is TGTGCCAGCAGCCTGGGGGTCGGCACCCAAGAGACCCAGTACTTA. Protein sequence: CASSLGVGTQETQYL.

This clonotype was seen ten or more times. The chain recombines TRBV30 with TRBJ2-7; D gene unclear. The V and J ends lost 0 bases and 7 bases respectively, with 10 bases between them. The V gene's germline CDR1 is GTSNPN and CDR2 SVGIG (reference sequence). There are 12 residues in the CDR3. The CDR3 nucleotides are TGTGCCTGGAGTGTACAAGTCGAGGAGCAGTACTTC. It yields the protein CAWSVQVEEQYF.

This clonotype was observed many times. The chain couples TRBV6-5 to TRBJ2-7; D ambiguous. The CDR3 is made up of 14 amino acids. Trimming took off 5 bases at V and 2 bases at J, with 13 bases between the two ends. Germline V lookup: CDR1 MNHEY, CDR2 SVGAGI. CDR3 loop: CASSPIHGPYEQYF. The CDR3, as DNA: TGTGCCAGCAGTCCCATCCATGGGCCCTACGAGCAGTACTTC.

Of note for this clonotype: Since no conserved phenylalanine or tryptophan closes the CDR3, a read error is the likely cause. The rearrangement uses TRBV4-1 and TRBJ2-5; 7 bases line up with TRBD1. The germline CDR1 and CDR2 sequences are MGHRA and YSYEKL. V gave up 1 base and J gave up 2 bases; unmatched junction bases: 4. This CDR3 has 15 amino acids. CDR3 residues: CASSQGTGTQETQYL. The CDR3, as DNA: TGCGCCAGCAGCCAAGGGACAGGTACACAAGAGACCCAGTACCTC.

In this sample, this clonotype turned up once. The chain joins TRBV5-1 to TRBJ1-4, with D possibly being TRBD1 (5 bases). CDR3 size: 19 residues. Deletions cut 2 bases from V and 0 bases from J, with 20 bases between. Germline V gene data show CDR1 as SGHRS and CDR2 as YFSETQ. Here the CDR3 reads CASSFIPGGAGTTNEKLFF. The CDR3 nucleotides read TGCGCCAGCAGCTTTATCCCCGGTGGGGCAGGGACAACTAATGAAAAACTGTTTTTT.

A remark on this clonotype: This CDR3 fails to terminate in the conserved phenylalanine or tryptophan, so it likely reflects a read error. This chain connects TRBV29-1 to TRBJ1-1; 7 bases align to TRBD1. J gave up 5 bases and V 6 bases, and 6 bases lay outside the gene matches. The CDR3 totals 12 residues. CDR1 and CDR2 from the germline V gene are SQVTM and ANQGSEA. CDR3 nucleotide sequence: TGCAGCGTCGCGACAGGGAATACTGAAGCTTTCCTC. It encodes CSVATGNTEAFL.

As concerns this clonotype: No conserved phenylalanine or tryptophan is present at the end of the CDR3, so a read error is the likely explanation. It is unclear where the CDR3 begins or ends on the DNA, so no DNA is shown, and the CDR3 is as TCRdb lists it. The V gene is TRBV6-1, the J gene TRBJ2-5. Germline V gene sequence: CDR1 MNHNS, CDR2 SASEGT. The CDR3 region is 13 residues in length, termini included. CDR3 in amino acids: CASSSGFGETEYL.

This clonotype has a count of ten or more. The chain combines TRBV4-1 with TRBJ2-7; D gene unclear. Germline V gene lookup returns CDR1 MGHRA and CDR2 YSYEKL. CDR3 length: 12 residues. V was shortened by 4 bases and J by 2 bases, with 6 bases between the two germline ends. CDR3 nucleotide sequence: TGCGCCAGCAGCCCTGGGACCTACGAGCAGTACTTC. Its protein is CASSPGTYEQYF.

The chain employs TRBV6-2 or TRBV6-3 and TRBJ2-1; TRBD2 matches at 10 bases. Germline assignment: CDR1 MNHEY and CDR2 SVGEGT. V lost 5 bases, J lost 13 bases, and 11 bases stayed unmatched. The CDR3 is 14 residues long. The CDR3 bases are TGTGCCAGCAGTGCTAGCGGGGGCTACAATGTTCAGTTCTTC. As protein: CASSASGGYNVQFF.

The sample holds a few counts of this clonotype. For the CDR3, the DNA is TGTGCCAGCAGCCACAATATCAGGGGGATGAACACTGAACCTTTCTTT. Its protein product is CASSHNIRGMNTEPFF. J is TRBJ1-1 and V is TRBV21-1; the table's D gene call, TRBD1, was not cross checked with the DNA. TRBV21-1 is described as a pseudogene. CDR3 size: 16 residues.

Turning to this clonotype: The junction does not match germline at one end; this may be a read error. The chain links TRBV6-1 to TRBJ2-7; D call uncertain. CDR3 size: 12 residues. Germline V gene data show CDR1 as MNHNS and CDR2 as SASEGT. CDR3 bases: TGTGTCACCACTAAAGGCACCTATGAGCAGTACTTC. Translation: CVTTKGTYEQYF.

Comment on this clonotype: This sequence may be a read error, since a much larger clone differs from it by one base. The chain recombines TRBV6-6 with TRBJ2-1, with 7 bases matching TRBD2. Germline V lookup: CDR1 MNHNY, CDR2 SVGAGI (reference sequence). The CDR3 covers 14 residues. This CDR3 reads CASSYLRESDELFF. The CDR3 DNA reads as TGTGCCAGCAGTTACTTGCGGGAGAGTGATGAGCTGTTCTTC.

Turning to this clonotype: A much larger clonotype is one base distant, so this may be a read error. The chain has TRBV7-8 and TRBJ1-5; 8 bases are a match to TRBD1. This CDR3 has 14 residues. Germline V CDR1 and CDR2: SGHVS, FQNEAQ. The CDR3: CASNLFDRGQPQHF. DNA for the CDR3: TGTGCCAGCAACTTATTTGACAGGGGACAGCCCCAGCATTTT.

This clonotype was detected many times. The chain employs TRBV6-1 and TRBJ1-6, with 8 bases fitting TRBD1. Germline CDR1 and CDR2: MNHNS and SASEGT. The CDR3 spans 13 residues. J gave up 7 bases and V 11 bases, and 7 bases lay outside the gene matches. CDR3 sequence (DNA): TGTGCCGGGTCGGACAGGGAAAATTCACCCCTCCACTTT. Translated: CAGSDRENSPLHF.

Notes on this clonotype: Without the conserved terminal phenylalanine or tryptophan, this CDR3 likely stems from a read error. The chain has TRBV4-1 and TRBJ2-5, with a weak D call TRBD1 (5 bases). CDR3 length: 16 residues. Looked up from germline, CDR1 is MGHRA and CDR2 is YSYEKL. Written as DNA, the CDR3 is TGCGTCAGCAGCCAAGATGGAAGGGGCAGGTGGGAGACCCAGTACTAC. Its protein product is CVSSQDGRGRWETQYY.

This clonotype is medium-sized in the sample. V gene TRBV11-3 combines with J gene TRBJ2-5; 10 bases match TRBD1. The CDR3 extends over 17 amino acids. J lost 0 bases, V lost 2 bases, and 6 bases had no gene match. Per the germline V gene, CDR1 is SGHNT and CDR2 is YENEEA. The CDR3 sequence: CASSLRRTGGYQETQYF. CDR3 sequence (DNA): TGTGCCAGCAGCTTAAGGCGGACAGGGGGATACCAAGAGACCCAGTACTTC.

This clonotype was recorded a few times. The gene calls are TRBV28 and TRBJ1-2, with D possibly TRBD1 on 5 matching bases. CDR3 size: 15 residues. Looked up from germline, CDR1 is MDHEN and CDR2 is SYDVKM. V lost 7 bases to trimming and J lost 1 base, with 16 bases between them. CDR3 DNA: TGTGCCAGCACCAGACGGGGGAGCCTTAACTATGGCTACACCTTC. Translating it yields CASTRRGSLNYGYTF.

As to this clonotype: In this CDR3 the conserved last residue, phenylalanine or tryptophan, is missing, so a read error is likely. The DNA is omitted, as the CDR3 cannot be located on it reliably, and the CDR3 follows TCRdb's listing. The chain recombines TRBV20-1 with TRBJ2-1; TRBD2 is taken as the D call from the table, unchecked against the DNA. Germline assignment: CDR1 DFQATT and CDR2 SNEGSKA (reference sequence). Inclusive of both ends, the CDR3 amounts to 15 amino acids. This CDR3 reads CSAHSLAGLLNERFL.